This record covers a single TCR beta chain. The target antigen is unknown. The CDR3 extends over 16 amino acids. CDR1 and CDR2 from the germline V gene are SGDLS and YYNGEE. After removal of 4 bases from V and 7 bases from J, the junction contained 11 bases not matched to a gene. This entry belongs to a study of cytomegalovirus exposure and HLA in healthy donors. 13 Jbeta primers and 60 Vbeta primers were used for the PCR. Only in-frame clones appear in the TCRdb table, and some are missing; sequencing was by immunoSEQ multiplex PCR. Counted here are some 200,000 clones, less than 80% occurring once; the ten biggest clones make up around 2.9%. Study outcomes and limitations: Common viral pathogens seemed to be connected with several of the most significant clusters, according to a later analysis. A previous analysis found most TCR beta V segments productive roughly 90% or roughly 30% of the time. CMV antigen specificity was confirmed in vitro for a few CMV-associated chains. An analysis was carried out later, and it reportedly showed fewer N-insertions in an Asian-associated ancestry cluster than the approximately 670-donor mean.

The receptor comes from a middle-aged man in good health and CMV-seronegative. This chain links TRBV9 with TRBJ2-4, with 10 bases lining up with TRBD2. The sequencing input was PBMCs. This CDR3 reads CASSPGPSGSGNIQYF. The CDR3 bases are TGTGCCAGCAGCCCCGGTCCTAGCGGGAGTGGGAACATTCAGTACTTC.